The TCR beta chain under discussion was sequenced for a study of blood T cell repertoires in COVID-19. Turning to the study itself: The United States, Italy and Spain provided the acute and convalescent COVID-19 samples. From T cells, B-cell-depleted T cells, or PBMCs came the material, which was cDNA or gDNA.

Study processing details: Nucleated cell number was recorded as an estimate derived from reference gene primer amplification. Clones were sequenced by immunoSEQ multiplex PCR, and TCRdb holds only the in-frame ones, with some missing. That table furnishes V, J and clone size, whereas the DNA furnished D and trimming. The repertoire includes 300,000 or so clones, more than 70% of them detected once, and 1.5% to 2% sits in the top ten. The CDR3 runs to 16 residues. V lost 2 bases to trimming and J lost 0 bases; unmatched junction nucleotides: 4. Germline V CDR1 and CDR2: KGHSH, LQKENI. Material: peripheral blood. The clonotype comes from a woman aged 45-59 years with acute or convalescent COVID-19. The chain recombines TRBV18 with TRBJ2-3; TRBD2 matches at 8 bases. CDR3 DNA: TGTGCCAGCTCACCAGCAGCGGGAGCTAGCACAGATACGCAGTATTTT. Protein product: CASSPAAGASTDTQYF.